These 9 T cell receptor beta chains came from one sample sequenced in a study of long-term antiretroviral therapy in people with HIV. At the survey level, the v3.0 immunoSEQ assay was run. Sequenced by immunoSEQ multiplex PCR; TCRdb stores in-frame clones only, minus some. The sample lists 20,000 or so clones, 81% occurring once. This specimen was unsorted PBMCs, taken 4.4 years after starting antiretroviral therapy. The receptors derive from a man younger than 40 with HIV.

The V call is TRBV7-6, the J call TRBJ2-7; D gene uncertain. V was cut by 5 bases and J by 7 bases, with 12 bases left in between. Germline V CDR1 and CDR2: SGHVS, FNYEAQ. The CDR3 sequence is 12 residues long. The CDR3 nucleotides are TGTGCCAGCAGCCCCCCCTCACAGGAGCAGTACTTC. This sequence encodes CASSPPSQEQYF.

V usage is TRBV5-1 and J usage is TRBJ1-1; D is perhaps TRBD1 (6 bases). V dropped 4 bases and J dropped 3 bases, with 19 bases sitting between them. This CDR3 contains 16 residues. Germline V gives CDR1 SGHRS, CDR2 YFSETQ. CDR3 protein: CASSRTTTGRDTEAFF. In nucleotides, the CDR3 is TGCGCCAGCAGCCGAACAACCACAGGGCGGGACACTGAAGCTTTCTTT.

The chain carries TRBV5-1 and TRBJ1-1, with D unresolved. The V gene lost 2 bases and the J gene lost 3 bases, with 8 bases spanning the gap. Germline V gene sequence: CDR1 SGHRS, CDR2 YFSETQ. The CDR3 is 13 residues long. The DNA for the CDR3 is TGCGCCAGCAGCTTCCGAGTCGACACTGAAGCTTTCTTT. Protein sequence: CASSFRVDTEAFF.

CDR3 in amino acids: CASSPPGQGKGYTF. The CDR3 DNA is TGTGCCAGCTCACCTCCTGGACAAGGGAAGGGCTACACCTTC. The J gene is TRBJ1-2, the V gene TRBV18, with D maybe TRBD1 (5 bases). The V and J ends lost 3 bases and 8 bases respectively, with 16 bases between them. Germline loops: CDR1 KGHSH, CDR2 LQKENI. This CDR3 comprises 14 residues.

The chain uses TRBV5-1 and TRBJ1-5; tentatively, D is TRBD1 (5 bases). CDR1 is SGHRS, CDR2 YFSETQ, per germline. The V end lost 1 base, the J end lost 0 bases, and 8 bases lay between the germline ends. The CDR3 length is 15 residues. As DNA, the CDR3 is TGCGCCAGCAGCTTGTCGGGGGTTAGCAATCAGCCCCAGCATTTT. Its protein product is CASSLSGVSNQPQHF. Based on the CDR3 plus reference TRBV5-1 and TRBJ1-5, the full variable domain is KAGVTQTPRYLIKTRGQQVTLSCSPISGHRSVSWYQQTPGQGLQFLFEYFSETQRNKGNFPGRFSGRQFSNSRSEMNVSTLELGDSALYLCASSLSGVSNQPQHFGDGTRLSIL.

This clone was seen more than once but under ten times. The chain has TRBV9 and TRBJ2-2; 12 positions match TRBD2. The CDR3 has 19 residues. Germline V CDR1 and CDR2: SGDLS, YYNGEE. Trimming at V came to 3 bases and at J to 1 base, leaving 10 bases not matched to a gene. The DNA for the CDR3 is TGTGCCAGCAGCGATGGACAGAAGGGACTAGCGGGGAACACCGGGGAGCTGTTTTTT. The encoded protein is CASSDGQKGLAGNTGELFF.

This chain links TRBV19 with TRBJ2-7; 7 bases align to TRBD2. J lost 2 bases, V lost 5 bases, and 9 bases had no gene match. The length of the CDR3 is 15 residues. Germline CDR1 LNHDA, CDR2 SQIVND (reference sequence). The CDR3 sequence: CASSPTAGDPYEQYF. In nucleotides, the CDR3 is TGTGCCAGTAGTCCCACCGCGGGGGACCCCTACGAGCAGTACTTC.

The chain carries TRBV6-5 and TRBJ2-7, with 8 bases aligning to TRBD1. V dropped 2 bases and J dropped 5; count of bases not matched to a gene: 5. Per the germline V gene, CDR1 is MNHEY and CDR2 is SVGAGI. The CDR3 is 14 residues long. CDR3 DNA sequence: TGTGCCAGCAGTTACGGGGCAGGGGGCAACGAGCAGTACTTC. Its translation is CASSYGAGGNEQYF.

The CDR3, as DNA: TGTGCCAGTAGTAATAATGAAGCTTTCTTT. It encodes CASSNNEAFF. This chain uses TRBV19 with TRBJ1-1; D not certain. Trimming took 4 bases from V and 7 from J, leaving 4 bases between them. The CDR3 totals 10 residues. Germline V gene data show CDR1 as LNHDA and CDR2 as SQIVND (reference sequence).